The present entry profiles one T cell receptor (beta chain) with its context. Its antigen is undetermined. This entry is derived from a study of cytomegalovirus exposure and HLA in healthy donors. Study results and caveats: Fewer N-insertions (relative to the roughly 630-donor mean) were reportedly seen in an Asian-associated ancestry cluster in a later analysis. The investigators catalogued 150 to 200 TCR beta chains as cytomegalovirus-associated.

This CDR3 is 17 amino acids long. CDR1 and CDR2 from the germline V gene are MNHNS and SASEGT. Trimming cost V 2 bases and J 1 base; bases outside gene matches: 7. The PCR made use of 60 Vbeta and 13 Jbeta primers. Authors' processing steps: Later work found 74 million or so unique TCR beta chains, with 10 million to 14 million shared. Measured with immunoSEQ multiplex PCR; TCRdb has only the in-frame clones, and not every one. The DNA gave D and trimming, while V, J and clone size come from that table. The sample records under 200,000 clones, 79% being singletons. The TCR was taken from a woman aged 40-49 years in good health and CMV-seronegative. The V and J genes are TRBV6-1 and TRBJ1-3; TRBD1 matches at 8 bases. Sequencing used PBMCs. The DNA of the CDR3 is TGTGCCAGCAGTGAATGGGGGACAGGCCCGTCTGGAAACACCATATATTTT. This translates into CASSEWGTGPSGNTIYF.